One and the same sample provided the 6 T cell receptor beta chains below, sequenced in a study of blood T cell repertoires in COVID-19. The repertoire was sequenced with immunoSEQ multiplex PCR; TCRdb's copy has only in-frame clones and lacks some. The data show 120,000 to 150,000 clones, with 80% to 85% seen just once and about 5.8% held by the top ten. The sample taken for sequencing was PBMCs or T cells enriched from blood (not recorded which). These receptor sequences come from a woman aged 50 to 60 who had been exposed to COVID-19.

This chain links TRBV3-1 (or the pseudogene TRBV3-2) with TRBJ2-3; no clear D. Trimming pared 1 base from V and 6 bases from J, leaving 8 bases between. Germline CDR1 is LGHDT and CDR2 is YNNKEL (reference sequence). This CDR3 spans 13 amino acids. CDR3 sequence (DNA): TGTGCCAGCAGCCAAGTTAGCAAGGATACGCAGTATTTT. Translated, it gives CASSQVSKDTQYF.

This clone was seen only a few times. CDR3 sequence (DNA): TGTGCCAGCAGCTACGGACAGGGGTACAATGAGCAGTTCTTC. It codes for CASSYGQGYNEQFF. The chain recombines TRBV11-3 with TRBJ2-1; TRBD1 matches at 9 bases. Germline-derived CDR1 and CDR2 are SGHNT and YENEEA. The junction had 2 bases not matched to a gene; V was cut back by 4 bases and J by 4 bases. CDR3 length equals 14 residues.

J is TRBJ1-4 and V is TRBV19; D gene unclear. The CDR3 extends over 15 amino acids. Deletions cut 1 base from V and 6 bases from J, with 12 bases between. The germline CDR1 and CDR2 sequences are LNHDA and SQIVND (reference sequence). The CDR3: CASSIVTQGDEKLFF. The DNA of the CDR3 is TGTGCCAGTAGTATAGTTACCCAAGGAGATGAAAAACTGTTTTTT.

This chain connects TRBV5-5 to TRBJ1-1; unclear D gene. Trimming removed 2 bases from V and 1 base from J, with 9 bases in between. The V gene's germline CDR1 is SGHKS and CDR2 YYEKEE (reference sequence). CDR3 length: 14 residues. The CDR3 bases are TGTGCCAGCAGCTTTTCCAAGAGGAACACTGAAGCTTTCTTT. Protein product: CASSFSKRNTEAFF. Filled out from reference TRBV5-5 and TRBJ1-1, the complete variable domain reads DAGVTQSPTHLIKTRGQQVTLRCSPISGHKSVSWYQQVLGQGPQFIFQYYEKEERGRGNFPDRFSARQFPNYSSELNVNALLLGDSALYLCASSFSKRNTEAFFGQGTRLTVV.

The chain employs TRBV11-2 and TRBJ2-7; tentative D call: TRBD2 (6 bases). V was cut by 0 bases and J by 0 bases, with 9 bases left in between. CDR1 and CDR2 (germline): SGHAT, FQNNGV. There are 15 residues in the CDR3. The CDR3, as DNA: TGTGCCAGCAGCTTAGAGGAGGGGATCTCCTACGAGCAGTACTTC. It yields the protein CASSLEEGISYEQYF. Together with reference TRBV11-2 and TRBJ2-7, the CDR3 gives the full variable domain: EAGVAQSPRYKIIEKRQSVAFWCNPISGHATLYWYQQILGQGPKLLIQFQNNGVVDDSQLPKDRFSAERLKGVDSTLKIQPAKLEDSAVYLCASSLEEGISYEQYFGPGTRLTVT.

The V and J genes are TRBV4-2 and TRBJ1-1; a possible D gene is TRBD1 (5 bases). Germline V gene lookup returns CDR1 LGHNA and CDR2 YNFKEQ. V dropped 1 base and J dropped 0 bases, with 15 bases sitting between them. The CDR3 has 17 amino acids. CDR3 protein: CASSQGGGLTMNTEAFF. CDR3 sequence (DNA): TGTGCCAGCAGCCAAGGGGGGGGTCTTACTATGAACACTGAAGCTTTCTTT.